This is a list of T cell receptor beta chains from one sample in a study of blood T cell repertoires in COVID-19. Some clones are missing from TCRdb's copy, which holds only in-frame ones; the method was immunoSEQ multiplex PCR. The sample lists 260,000 or so clones; around four fifths were seen once. The sequenced sample was PBMCs or T cells enriched from blood (not recorded which). Source of these receptors: a woman aged 40 to 50 who had been exposed to COVID-19. Each CDR3 is given with its conserved first and last residue. A D gene is named only where the DNA matches it firmly. Expanded clones are given a class, and other clones once, few, many or no size at all.

V	J	size	D	length	DNA	CDR3
TRBV28	TRBJ1-4	NA	NA	14	TGTGCCAGCAGTTACCAAAGTGAGGGTGAAAAACTGTTTTTT	CASSYQSEGEKLFF
TRBV4-2	TRBJ1-1	NA	TRBD1	16	TGTGCCAGCAGCCAGGGACAGACCGGTACGAACACTGAAGCTTTCTTT	CASSQGQTGTNTEAFF
TRBV6-5	TRBJ1-5	NA	NA	14	TGTGCCAGCAGTCCGGCGGGTTCCGATCAGCCCCAGCATTTT	CASSPAGSDQPQHF
TRBV9	TRBJ2-2	NA	NA	15	TGTGCCAGCAGCCCACAAGGTCTAGTTGTCGGGGAGCTGTTTTTT	CASSPQGLVVGELFF
TRBV4-2	TRBJ1-2	NA	TRBD1	12	TGTGCCAGCAGTCGCGACAGGGATGGCTACACCTTC	CASSRDRDGYTF
TRBV3-1/TRBV3-2	TRBJ1-3	once	NA	14	TGTGCCAGCAGCCAGGGGCTATGGGGAAACACCATATATTTT	CASSQGLWGNTIYF
TRBV15	TRBJ1-3	NA	NA	16	TGTGCCACCAGCAGACCTGGACAGACCTCTGGAAACACCATATATTTT	CATSRPGQTSGNTIYF
TRBV27	TRBJ1-4	once	TRBD1	15	TGTGCCAGCAGACAGGGGTCTCCGTCTAATGAAAAACTGTTTTTT	CASRQGSPSNEKLFF
TRBV5-1	TRBJ2-5	few	NA	13	TGCGCCAGCAGCTTGGGGGCGGGGGAGACCCAGTACTTC	CASSLGAGETQYF
TRBV5-1	TRBJ2-2	NA	NA	15	TGCGCCAGCAGCTTGGTGGAGGGAAGCACCGGGGAGCTGTTTTTT	CASSLVEGSTGELFF
TRBV2	TRBJ2-2	NA	NA	13	TGTGCCAGCATGCTGCGGTTCACCGGGGAGCTGTTTTTT	CASMLRFTGELFF
TRBV6-5	TRBJ2-5	NA	NA	13	TGTGCCAGCAGCCTGGGGGGTTGGGAGACCCAGTACTTC	CASSLGGWETQYF
TRBV15	TRBJ1-1	once	TRBD1	16	TGTGCCACCAGCAGAGGGACGGGACAGCCGAACACTGAAGCTTTCTTT	CATSRGTGQPNTEAFF
TRBV9	TRBJ1-5	NA	NA	13	TGTGCCAGCAGCGTAGACACAGATCAGCCCCAGCATTTT	CASSVDTDQPQHF
TRBV27	TRBJ1-3	NA	TRBD1	14	TGTGCCAGCGGTCGGACAGGCGGTGATAGCACCATATATTTT	CASGRTGGDSTIYF
TRBV19	TRBJ1-4	NA	NA	21	TGTGCCAGTAGTATACGGTCCTGGAGGGTGGCGCGATTAGCAACTAATGAAAAACTGTTTTTT	CASSIRSWRVARLATNEKLFF
TRBV27	TRBJ2-5	NA	NA	15	TGTGCCAGCAGCCCTGGACGGGCGGGTCCAGAGACCCAGTACTTC	CASSPGRAGPETQYF
TRBV9	TRBJ1-6	NA	TRBD1	14	TGTGCCAGCACTCGTGCAGGGGGCGGTTCACCCCTCCACTTT	CASTRAGGGSPLHF
TRBV19	TRBJ1-2	NA	NA	13	TGTGCCAGTAGTATCCCAGGGCGTGGAGGCTACACCTTC	CASSIPGRGGYTF
TRBV29-1	TRBJ2-3	NA	TRBD2	16	TGCAGCGTTGAAGATCCTAGCGGGGGGCCAACGGGGACGCAGTATTTT	CSVEDPSGGPTGTQYF
TRBV6-2/TRBV6-3	TRBJ2-3	NA	TRBD2	17	TGTGCCAGCAGTTACTCGACTAGCGGGGGGGGCACAGATACGCAGTATTTT	CASSYSTSGGGTDTQYF
TRBV5-1	TRBJ2-3	NA	TRBD2	14	TGCGCCACGAGGGAGGGCAGGAGCACAGATACGCAGTATTTT	CATREGRSTDTQYF
TRBV2	TRBJ2-1	NA	NA	11	TGTGCCAGCAGTTTAAGACAGGAAGGGTTCTTC	CASSLRQEGFF
TRBV29-1	TRBJ1-2	NA	NA	16	TGCAGCGTTGAAAGCCCGACGGGCAGGGATAAGGGCGGCTACACCTTC	CSVESPTGRDKGGYTF
TRBV4-1	TRBJ2-7	NA	TRBD1	15	TGCGCCAGCAGCCAGGGACAGGGGGATACCTACGAGCAGTACTTC	CASSQGQGDTYEQYF
TRBV7-6	TRBJ2-2	NA	TRBD1	15	TGTGCCAGCAGCCTGGGACAGGGTACGGCCGGGGAGCTGTTTTTT	CASSLGQGTAGELFF
TRBV2	TRBJ1-6	NA	TRBD1	15	TGTGCCAGCAGGGAAGAGACAGGGGGTGGCTCACCCCTCCACTTT	CASREETGGGSPLHF
TRBV6-5	TRBJ1-6	NA	NA	16	TGTGCCAGCAGTTACCAACCAGGGATTGTGGATTCACCCCTCCACTTT	CASSYQPGIVDSPLHF
TRBV18	TRBJ1-2	NA	NA	14	TGTGCCAGCTCAGAGGTCGGGGGGGCGCCTGGCTACACCTTC	CASSEVGGAPGYTF
TRBV29-1	TRBJ1-4	NA	TRBD1	12	TGCAGCGCCGGGACAGGGGAGGGAAAACTGTTTTTT	CSAGTGEGKLFF
TRBV5-4	TRBJ1-5	few	TRBD1	15	TGTGCCAGCAGCTTGGGACAGGGCGAGAATCAGCCCCAGCATTTT	CASSLGQGENQPQHF
TRBV7-9	TRBJ2-5	NA	TRBD2	15	TGTGCCAGCAGCGCAGGACTAGCGGGCCAAGAGACCCAGTACTTC	CASSAGLAGQETQYF
TRBV10-3	TRBJ1-1	NA	NA	11	TGTGCCACTCGACAGAACACTGAAGCTTTCTTT	CATRQNTEAFF
TRBV7-2	TRBJ1-2	NA	TRBD1	14	TGTGCCAGCAGCTCCCAGGGGGCGCGGAGAGGCTACACCTTC	CASSSQGARRGYTF
TRBV28	TRBJ2-3	NA	TRBD1	14	TGTGCCAGCAGCCGGGACAGGGCTGAAGATACGCAGTATTTT	CASSRDRAEDTQYF
TRBV7-2	TRBJ2-5	NA	NA	13	TGTGCCAGCAGCTTAGGTTTGAGAGAGACCCAGTACTTC	CASSLGLRETQYF
TRBV27	TRBJ1-2	NA	NA	13	TGTGCCAGCAGTCCACGAGGGGGCTATGGCTACACCTTC	CASSPRGGYGYTF
TRBV2	TRBJ2-3	once	TRBD2	15	TGTGCCAGCAGTGTCCTGACTAGCGGGGGAGATACGCAGTATTTT	CASSVLTSGGDTQYF
TRBV6-5	TRBJ2-3	NA	TRBD1	15	TGTGCCAGCAGTAAGGGACAGGGGCGTGGAAGTACGCAGTATTTT	CASSKGQGRGSTQYF
TRBV5-1	TRBJ1-3	NA	NA	17	TGCGCCAGCAGCTCTGAACCCCTAAGAGGGTCTGGAAACACCATATATTTT	CASSSEPLRGSGNTIYF
TRBV19	TRBJ2-5	NA	TRBD1	15	TGTGCCAGTAGTATAGGGGGGACAGGGCTAGAGACCCAGTACTTC	CASSIGGTGLETQYF
TRBV20-1	TRBJ2-5	NA	TRBD2	15	TGCAGTGCTAGTTTAGCGGGGGGCCTCCAAGAGACCCAGTACTTC	CSASLAGGLQETQYF
TRBV7-3	TRBJ2-2	NA	TRBD2	18	TGTGCCAGCAGCTCCAGTGCGCTAGCGGGGGGACGAACCGGGGAGCTGTTTTTT	CASSSSALAGGRTGELFF
TRBV10-3	TRBJ1-3	NA	NA	15	TGTGCCATCAGGGCCGGACTGAACTCTGGAAACACCATATATTTT	CAIRAGLNSGNTIYF
TRBV9	TRBJ1-1	NA	NA	14	TGTGCCAGCAGCGTAGATATTAAGGGGACTGAAGCTTTCTTT	CASSVDIKGTEAFF
TRBV27	TRBJ1-1	NA	NA	13	TGTGCCAGCAGTCCCGGACAGTACACTGAAGCTTTCTTT	CASSPGQYTEAFF
TRBV3-1/TRBV3-2	TRBJ2-1	NA	TRBD1	17	TGTGCCAGCAGCCAAGATCGGGGGACAGGGTGGACGAATGAGCAGTTCTTC	CASSQDRGTGWTNEQFF
TRBV7-9	TRBJ1-6	many	NA	16	TGTGCCAGCAGCAATGCCCGGACCGCGGCGGGTTCACCCCTCCACTTT	CASSNARTAAGSPLHF
TRBV5-1	TRBJ1-1	NA	NA	13	TGCGCCAGCAGCCGAGGCTGGGACACTGAAGCTTTCTTT	CASSRGWDTEAFF
TRBV5-1	TRBJ1-5	NA	NA	15	TGCGCCAGCAGCTTACAGGGATCCAGCAATCAGCCCCAGCATTTT	CASSLQGSSNQPQHF
TRBV6-6	TRBJ1-1	once	NA	14	TGTGCCAGCAGTCAAAACAGGGAGGGGACTGAAGCTTTCTTT	CASSQNREGTEAFF
TRBV19	TRBJ1-2	NA	TRBD1	16	TGTGCCAGTAGTACGGGAACCGGGACAGGGAGGTATGGCTACACCTTC	CASSTGTGTGRYGYTF
TRBV4-1	TRBJ2-1	NA	TRBD2	17	TGCGCCAGCAGCCAGGATTCCGGGGCTAGCGGATACAATGAGCAGTTCTTC	CASSQDSGASGYNEQFF
TRBV5-6	TRBJ1-1	NA	NA	11	TGTGCCAGCAGCCGGGACACTGAAGCTTTCTTT	CASSRDTEAFF